These 5 T cell receptor beta chains came from one sample sequenced in a study of regulatory T cells in long-lasting Graves disease. Assembly of TCR beta libraries relied on iRepertoire HTBI primers together with Arm-PCR of CDR3 regions. TCRdb independently ran MiXCR on the multiplex PCR reads; one entry per CDR3 protein. The repertoire holds more than 450,000 distinct CDR3 sequences, about 12% seen once, with more than 8% in the top ten. Time point described: newly diagnosed GD, antithyroid drugs for less than 3 months. Researchers made the TCR library from RNA that was extracted from PBMCs. The data were also submitted as part of a second study, on T cells in Graves' hyperthyroidism and ophthalmopathy.

Sequences were derived from peripheral blood mononuclear cells (PBMCs), sampled at new diagnosis, from a patient treated with antithyroid drugs. These TCRs come from a woman in her twenties or thirties with Graves disease.

Comment on this clonotype: A read error is possible here, since a much larger clone lies one base away. This chain uses TRBV3-1 with TRBJ1-4; possible D gene TRBD1, 5 bases. V shed 4 bases and J shed 3 bases, with 21 bases lying between them. Germline V gene data show CDR1 as LGHDT and CDR2 as YNNKEL (reference sequence). The CDR3 is made up of 18 amino acids. CDR3: CASSRPGAGRTANEKLFF. DNA for the CDR3: TGTGCCAGCAGCCGTCCCGGGGCAGGGAGGACTGCTAATGAAAAACTGTTTTTT.

With regard to this clonotype: A read error may be the cause here, since a much bigger clone is one base away. This chain connects TRBV6-1 to TRBJ2-1, with 13 nucleotides matching TRBD2. J was trimmed by 10 bases and V by 6 bases; bases with no gene match: 3. Germline V gene sequence: CDR1 MNHNS, CDR2 SASEGT. This CDR3 contains 13 residues. The chain's CDR3 is CASRLAGGIEQFF. The CDR3 bases are TGTGCCAGCAGACTAGCGGGAGGGATAGAGCAGTTCTTC.

V usage is TRBV6-9 and J usage is TRBJ1-1, with 9 nucleotides matching TRBD1. Germline V gene lookup returns CDR1 MNHGY and CDR2 SVAAGI. Trimming at V came to 2 bases and at J to 5 bases, leaving 6 bases not matched to a gene. CDR3 length: 15 residues. The CDR3 region has the DNA TGTGCCAGCAGTTATAGCGGGACAGGGAGGACTGAAGCTTTCTTT. It codes for CASSYSGTGRTEAFF.

This clonotype has more than one count but fewer than ten. The chain combines TRBV6-1 with TRBJ2-5; D perhaps matches TRBD2 (5 bases). Trimming left V 2 bases short and J 2 bases short, with 12 bases between. Per the germline V gene, CDR1 is MNHNS and CDR2 is SASEGT. The CDR3 is 15 amino acids. CDR3 in amino acids: CASSEYPGDQETQYF. DNA for the CDR3: TGTGCCAGCAGTGAATACCCCGGGGATCAAGAGACCCAGTACTTC.

This clonotype came up many times. The chain has TRBV27 and TRBJ2-1; 7 bases line up with TRBD2. Germline V gene data show CDR1 as MNHEY and CDR2 as SMNVEV (reference sequence). With V trimmed by 8 bases and J by 4 bases, 11 bases remained unmatched. This CDR3 spans 15 amino acids. The CDR3 protein is CASRGGNRRYNEQFF. The CDR3 DNA sequence: TGTGCCAGCCGGGGAGGGAACAGGAGATACAATGAGCAGTTCTTC.